Detailed here is one TCR beta chain. Its antigen is undetermined. The data are from a study of a mutant IDH1 vaccine in newly diagnosed glioma. At the level of the study: Before enrollment, patients got radiotherapy alone, temozolomide alone, or mostly the combination. Overall study results and limits: In just under 95% of patients, immune responses induced by the vaccine occurred.

Method: immunoSEQ multiplex PCR; TCRdb's copy keeps in-frame clones and lacks some. The sample has 65,000 to 70,000 clones; roughly 85% are singletons. As for time point: baseline, week 1 (first vaccination visit). Treatment meaning: pre-vaccination baseline after standard-of-care therapy. This CDR3 spans 15 amino acids. Germline V gene sequence: CDR1 SGHAT, CDR2 FQNNGV. Trimming took 7 bases from V and 3 from J, leaving 16 bases between them. Sequenced material: PBMCs, taken from a glioma patient treated with radiotherapy, temozolomide or both. The V and J genes are TRBV11-2 and TRBJ2-1, with TRBD2 as a possible D gene (5 bases). The clonotype comes from a man aged 25-45 years with glioma. Written as DNA, the CDR3 is TGTGCCAGCAACCCCCGAGGGCTGGACTACAATGAGCAGTTCTTC. Translation: CASNPRGLDYNEQFF.